The 19 T cell receptor beta chains in this list originate from one sample, sequenced in a study of STAT5B mutations in CD4+ large granular lymphocyte leukemia. Assay used: immunoSEQ multiplex PCR; TCRdb lists only in-frame clones, some missing. Of around 34,000 clones in the sample, 70% to 90% were seen once. Input material: CD4+ T cells from blood buffy coats. Receptors were obtained from a human donor in good health.

The chain links TRBV4-3 to TRBJ2-6; the match to TRBD1 covers 7 bases. The germline CDR1 and CDR2 sequences are LGHNA and YSLEER. The CDR3 runs to 16 residues. V lost 6 bases to trimming and J lost 1 base; unmatched junction nucleotides: 6. The CDR3 nucleotides read TGCGCCAGCAGTCCAGGGGGAAATTCTGGGGCCAACGTCCTGACTTTC. Protein: CASSPGGNSGANVLTF.

Here the CDR3 reads CASSQYRNEQFF. DNA for the CDR3: TGTGCCAGCAGCCAGTACCGTAATGAGCAGTTCTTC. The rearrangement uses TRBV5-4 and TRBJ2-1; unclear D gene. From germline, CDR1 is SGHNT and CDR2 YYREEE (reference sequence). This CDR3 contains 12 residues. Trimming shortened V by 4 bases and J by 7 bases, and 9 bases separated the two germline ends.

CDR3 protein: CASTEGVAVNYEQYF. For the CDR3, the DNA is TGTGCCAGCACGGAAGGGGTAGCGGTTAACTACGAGCAGTACTTC. The V call is TRBV28, the J call TRBJ2-7, with TRBD2 as a possible D gene (6 bases). Between the trimmed V and J ends, which lost 7 bases and 3 bases, there was a span of 19 bases. There are 15 residues in the CDR3. The germline CDR1 and CDR2 sequences are MDHEN and SYDVKM.

This clone was seen only once. Within the sample, other DNA sequences also encode this same CDR3. The V call is TRBV19, the J call TRBJ1-6; D unclear. The CDR3 length is 12 residues. The germline V and J ends were trimmed by 3 bases and 8 bases, with 5 bases remaining between them. CDR1 is LNHDA, CDR2 SQIVND, per germline (reference sequence). The CDR3 loop reads CASSMRDSPLHF. Written as DNA, the CDR3 is TGTGCCAGTAGTATGAGGGATTCACCCCTCCACTTT.

The chain couples TRBV11-3 to TRBJ2-3; 9 bases fit TRBD1. The CDR3 has 13 residues. Germline V gene data show CDR1 as SGHNT and CDR2 as YENEEA. V shed 8 bases and J 0 bases; nucleotides not matched to a gene: 0. The CDR3 DNA is TGTGCCAGCGGGACAGGGAGCACAGATACGCAGTATTTT. Translated, it gives CASGTGSTDTQYF.

The chain has TRBV5-5 and TRBJ2-7, with 9 nucleotides matching TRBD1. The CDR3 is made up of 14 amino acids. The ends lost 0 bases at V and 2 bases at J; junction bases unmatched: 0. CDR1 is SGHKS and CDR2 is YYEKEE in the germline V gene (reference sequence). The CDR3 loop reads CASSLGQGAYEQYF. The CDR3 nucleotides are TGTGCCAGCAGCTTGGGACAGGGGGCCTACGAGCAGTACTTC. Variable domain in full (rest from reference TRBV5-5 and TRBJ2-7): DAGVTQSPTHLIKTRGQQVTLRCSPISGHKSVSWYQQVLGQGPQFIFQYYEKEERGRGNFPDRFSARQFPNYSSELNVNALLLGDSALYLCASSLGQGAYEQYFGPGTRLTVT.

The V and J genes are TRBV9 and TRBJ1-1; possibly TRBD1 for D (5 bases). This CDR3 is built from 13 residues. Trimming took 3 bases from V and 11 from J, leaving 17 bases between them. CDR1 SGDLS and CDR2 YYNGEE come from the germline V gene. The CDR3 protein is CASSGQGPRGAFF. In DNA, the CDR3 is TGTGCCAGCAGCGGGCAGGGCCCCCGAGGGGCTTTCTTT.

The count of this clone is one. The chain combines TRBV27 with TRBJ2-7; TRBD1 matches at 8 bases. Trimming removed 2 bases from V and 1 base from J; junction bases left unmatched: 7. CDR1 is MNHEY and CDR2 is SMNVEV in the germline V gene (reference sequence). The CDR3 sequence is 16 residues long. CDR3 nucleotide sequence: TGTGCCAGCAGTTTACGGACAGGGCTTTGGTCCTACGAGCAGTACTTC. Protein: CASSLRTGLWSYEQYF.

V and J are TRBV9 and TRBJ2-2; D unresolved. CDR1 and CDR2 (germline): SGDLS, YYNGEE. CDR3 length: 13 residues. The germline V and J ends were trimmed by 3 bases and 5 bases, with 8 bases remaining between them. As DNA, the CDR3 is TGTGCCAGCAGCGCCGCCCAGACCGGGGAGCTGTTTTTT. Amino acid sequence: CASSAAQTGELFF.

The rearrangement links TRBV29-1 to TRBJ1-2, with a weak D call TRBD1 (5 bases). Per germline, CDR1 SQVTM and CDR2 ANQGSEA. V lost 4 bases and J lost 8, with 17 bases in between. CDR3 size: 13 residues. The CDR3 protein is CSVVSGGVRGYTF. For the CDR3, the DNA is TGCAGCGTTGTTTCGGGAGGGGTACGGGGCTACACCTTC.

The rearrangement uses TRBV28 and TRBJ2-1; 8 nucleotides match TRBD2. This CDR3 has 12 amino acids. From germline, CDR1 is MDHEN and CDR2 SYDVKM. The junction had 0 bases not matched to a gene; V was cut back by 2 bases and J by 9 bases. CDR3 in amino acids: CASSLSGSEQFF. CDR3 DNA sequence: TGTGCCAGCAGTTTAAGCGGGAGTGAGCAGTTCTTC.

The chain carries TRBV27 and TRBJ2-2; a possible D gene is TRBD2 (5 bases). With 3 bases removed from V and 6 bases from J, the gap between germline ends came to 14 bases. The CDR3 loop spans 15 amino acids. The germline gives CDR1 MNHEY, CDR2 SMNVEV (reference sequence). CDR3 loop: CASSLWPRGSGELFF. The DNA for the CDR3 is TGTGCCAGCAGTTTGTGGCCGCGAGGGTCCGGGGAGCTGTTTTTT.

The CDR3 bases are TGTGCCATCAGTGAAAGGGATGGGGCTATCTACGAGCAGTACTTC. Its translation: CAISERDGAIYEQYF. The rearrangement links TRBV10-3 to TRBJ2-7; perhaps TRBD1 as D (5 bases). The CDR3 consists of 15 residues. V was pared by 3 bases and J by 3 bases, with 15 bases between. Germline V gene sequence: CDR1 ENHRY, CDR2 SYGVKD.

The rearrangement uses TRBV5-8 and TRBJ2-7; possibly TRBD1 for D (6 bases). The CDR3 is 15 residues long. V shed 2 bases and J shed 2 bases, with 14 bases lying between them. Germline lookup yields CDR1 SGHTS and CDR2 YDEGEE. The chain's CDR3 is CASSLGQFMAYEQYF. In DNA, the CDR3 is TGTGCCAGCAGCTTAGGACAGTTTATGGCCTACGAGCAGTACTTC.

The chain has TRBV19 and TRBJ1-1; 12 bases line up with TRBD1. CDR1 is LNHDA and CDR2 is SQIVND in the germline V gene (reference sequence). V was pared by 6 bases and J by 3 bases, with 5 bases of the junction left unmatched. The CDR3 is made up of 15 amino acids. This chain's CDR3 is CASSAWDRGHTEAFF. The CDR3 DNA reads as TGTGCCAGTAGCGCTTGGGACAGGGGGCACACTGAAGCTTTCTTT.

The chain uses TRBV6-6 and TRBJ2-2; tentatively, D is TRBD1 (6 bases). Trimming shortened V by 6 bases and J by 4 bases, and 12 bases separated the two germline ends. Germline V gene sequence: CDR1 MNHNY, CDR2 SVGAGI (reference sequence). The CDR3 is made up of 14 amino acids. The CDR3 reads CASRKQGGTGELFF. The DNA for the CDR3 is TGTGCCAGCAGAAAACAGGGTGGCACCGGGGAGCTGTTTTTT.

CDR3 sequence: CASSTTDGIYEQYF. DNA of the CDR3: TGCGCCAGCAGCACCACAGACGGAATCTACGAGCAGTACTTC. The J gene is TRBJ2-7, the V gene TRBV5-1; D is unresolved. Trimming took 4 bases from V and 3 from J, leaving 14 bases between them. This CDR3 is 14 amino acids long. CDR1 and CDR2 (germline): SGHRS, YFSETQ.

The chain couples TRBV5-1 to TRBJ2-1; D possibly corresponds to TRBD1 (6 bases). CDR1 SGHRS and CDR2 YFSETQ come from the germline V gene. This CDR3 comprises 14 residues. Trimming removed 0 bases at V and 7 bases at J, with 11 bases between. The CDR3 reads CASSLEGQRNEQFF. The CDR3 nucleotides read TGCGCCAGCAGCTTGGAAGGACAGCGGAATGAGCAGTTCTTC.

This sequence joins TRBV28 and TRBJ2-4; tentatively, D is TRBD1 (8 bases). This CDR3 comprises 13 residues. V lost 6 bases to trimming and J lost 8 bases, with 14 bases between them. CDR1 is MDHEN and CDR2 is SYDVKM in the germline V gene. The CDR3 nucleotides are TGTGCCAGCAGAACACAGGGGGGGGACATTCAGTACTTC. Its translation: CASRTQGGDIQYF. The full variable domain, rest sourced from reference TRBV28 and TRBJ2-4, is DVKVTQSSRYLVKRTGEKVFLECVQDMDHENMFWYRQDPGLGLRLIYFSYDVKMKEKGDIPEGYSVSREKKERFSLILESASTNQTSMYLCASRTQGGDIQYFGAGTRLSVL.